This T cell receptor beta chain emerged from a study of shared clonotypes between healthy human individuals. Study outcomes and limitations: The authors sampled blood alone, and tissue repertoires likely differ. Among non-shared clonotypes, generation probabilities were lower than among those shared by all four donors. Incomplete sequencing of sorted subsets was indicated by rarefaction despite large depth.

Sequencing was performed with immunoSEQ multiplex PCR; in TCRdb, only in-frame clones are kept and a portion is missing. The sample lists hundreds of thousands of clones; 95% were seen once. Comments on this clone: Its antigen is unidentified.

CDR3 length: 15 residues. Germline V gene lookup returns CDR1 SEHNR and CDR2 FQNEAQ (reference sequence). Trimming removed 6 bases from V and 0 bases from J; junction bases left unmatched: 8. Terminally differentiated effector memory CD45RA+ cells were excluded by CCR7 positive selection of CD45RO-negative cells. Only Caucasian adults living in Nashville, Tennessee served as donors. The V gene is TRBV7-9, the J gene TRBJ2-7, with 7 bases matching TRBD1. Input material: naive CD8+ T cells sorted from blood. The source is a woman aged 25 to 45 in good health. CDR3 nucleotides: TGTGCCAGCAGTACAGGGGAATCGGGCTCCTACGAGCAGTACTTC. Translating gives CASSTGESGSYEQYF.